This note documents a single TCR beta chain sequence. This record comes from a study of control samples from healthy donors and cancer patients. The germline gives CDR1 SGHRS, CDR2 YFSETQ. Trimming removed 0 bases from V and 2 bases from J, with 11 bases in between. This CDR3 has 15 amino acids. Sequenced by immunoSEQ multiplex PCR; TCRdb stores in-frame clones only, minus some. In the table there are 150,000 to 200,000 clones, 75% to 95% of which are singletons. The genes are TRBV5-1 and TRBJ2-5; a weak D match, TRBD2 (7 bases). Source material: blood. The clonotype comes from a woman in her twenties or thirties in good health. The CDR3 here is CASSLVGGGQETQYF. The CDR3, as DNA: TGCGCCAGCAGCTTGGTGGGAGGGGGTCAAGAGACCCAGTACTTC.